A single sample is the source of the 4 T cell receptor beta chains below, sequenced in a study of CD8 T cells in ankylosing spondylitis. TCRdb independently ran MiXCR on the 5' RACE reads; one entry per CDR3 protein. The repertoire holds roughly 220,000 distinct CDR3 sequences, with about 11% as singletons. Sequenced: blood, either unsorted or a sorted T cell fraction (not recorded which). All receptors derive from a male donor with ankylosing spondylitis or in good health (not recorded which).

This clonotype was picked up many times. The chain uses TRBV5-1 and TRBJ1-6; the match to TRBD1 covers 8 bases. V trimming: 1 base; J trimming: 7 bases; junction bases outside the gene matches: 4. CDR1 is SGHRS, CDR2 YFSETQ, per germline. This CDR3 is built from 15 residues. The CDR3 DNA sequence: TGCGCCAGCAGCTTGACAGGGGGGCCGAATTCACCCCTCCACTTT. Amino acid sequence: CASSLTGGPNSPLHF.

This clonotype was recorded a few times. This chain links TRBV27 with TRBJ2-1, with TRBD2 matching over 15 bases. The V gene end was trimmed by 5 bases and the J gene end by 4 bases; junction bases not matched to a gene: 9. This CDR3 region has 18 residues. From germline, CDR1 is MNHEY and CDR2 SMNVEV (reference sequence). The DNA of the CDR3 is TGTGCCAGCAGTACCCGGACTAGCGGGGGGGAGTCTTACAATGAGCAGTTCTTC. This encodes CASSTRTSGGESYNEQFF.

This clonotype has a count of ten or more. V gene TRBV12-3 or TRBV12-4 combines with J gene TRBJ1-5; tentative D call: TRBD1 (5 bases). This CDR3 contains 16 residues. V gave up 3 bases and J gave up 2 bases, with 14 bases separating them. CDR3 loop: CASSLTRQGGNQPQHF. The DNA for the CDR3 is TGTGCCAGCAGTTTGACCCGGCAGGGCGGCAATCAGCCCCAGCATTTT.

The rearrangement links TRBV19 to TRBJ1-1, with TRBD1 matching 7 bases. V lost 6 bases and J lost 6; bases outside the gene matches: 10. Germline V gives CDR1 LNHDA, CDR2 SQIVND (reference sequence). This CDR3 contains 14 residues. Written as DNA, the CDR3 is TGTGCCAGTAGGTTGACAGGGCGAGAAGCTGAAGCTTTCTTT. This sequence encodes CASRLTGREAEAFF.